This T cell receptor (beta chain) was sequenced for a study of CD8 T cells in Susac syndrome. Study observations and caveats: As acknowledged by the study, its TCR sequencing and HLA analysis included a relatively small number of individuals.

As concerns this clonotype: Its target is not known.

Sequencing targeted TCR beta in T cells from blood (CD8+ and CD4+). The individuals used as controls were healthy donors who had been matched for both age and sex. The authors reverse transcribed roughly 0.5 to 1 ug RNA with random hexamers. Multiplex immunoSEQ PCR targeted 54 Vbeta and 13 Jbeta TCR beta segments. Each CDR3 protein gets one entry after TCRdb re-called the immunoSEQ multiplex PCR reads with MiXCR. The table has 150,000 to 200,000 distinct CDR3 sequences, around 95% seen once; the top ten hold over 0.12%. Sequencing was done on a sample of CD4+ T cells from PBMCs. The TCR sequence derives from a human donor in good health.

CDR3 in DNA: TGTGCCAGCAGTCAAATCAGAGAAACCTACGAGCAGTACTTC. The encoded protein is CASSQIRETYEQYF. The V and J genes are TRBV2 and TRBJ2-7; no reliable D call. The CDR3 length is 14 residues. The V and J ends lost 5 bases and 2 bases respectively, with 13 bases between them. Germline V gene sequence: CDR1 SNHLY, CDR2 FYNNEI. The full variable domain, completed using reference TRBV2 and TRBJ2-7, is EPEVTQTPSHQVTQMGQEVILRCVPISNHLYFYWYRQILGQKVEFLVSFYNNEISEKSEIFDDQFSVERPDGSNFTLKIRSTKLEDSAMYFCASSQIRETYEQYFGPGTRLTVT.